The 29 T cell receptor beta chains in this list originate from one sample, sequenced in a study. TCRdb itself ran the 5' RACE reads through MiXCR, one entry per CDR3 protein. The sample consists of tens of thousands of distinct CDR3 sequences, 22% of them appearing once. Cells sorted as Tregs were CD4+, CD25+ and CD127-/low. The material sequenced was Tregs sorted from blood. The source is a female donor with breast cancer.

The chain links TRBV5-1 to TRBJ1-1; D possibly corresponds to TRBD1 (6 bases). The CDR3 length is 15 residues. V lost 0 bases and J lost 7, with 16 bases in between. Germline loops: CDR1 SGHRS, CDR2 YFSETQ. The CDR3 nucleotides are TGCGCCAGCAGCTTGGATCCGGGGGCGGGTGTTGAAGCTTTCTTT. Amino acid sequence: CASSLDPGAGVEAFF.

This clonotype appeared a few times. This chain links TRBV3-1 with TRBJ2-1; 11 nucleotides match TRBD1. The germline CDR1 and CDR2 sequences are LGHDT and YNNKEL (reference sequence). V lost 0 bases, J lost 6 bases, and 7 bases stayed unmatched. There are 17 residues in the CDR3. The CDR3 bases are TGTGCCAGCAGCCAAGATGGCCGGGACAGGGGGGCCAATGAGCAGTTCTTC. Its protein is CASSQDGRDRGANEQFF.

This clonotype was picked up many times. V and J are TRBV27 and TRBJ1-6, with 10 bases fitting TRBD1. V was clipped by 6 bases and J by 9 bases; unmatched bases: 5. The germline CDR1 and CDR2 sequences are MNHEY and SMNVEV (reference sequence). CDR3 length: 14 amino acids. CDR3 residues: CASRTGGFSSPLHF. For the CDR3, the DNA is TGTGCCAGCAGGACAGGGGGCTTTAGTTCACCCCTCCACTTT.

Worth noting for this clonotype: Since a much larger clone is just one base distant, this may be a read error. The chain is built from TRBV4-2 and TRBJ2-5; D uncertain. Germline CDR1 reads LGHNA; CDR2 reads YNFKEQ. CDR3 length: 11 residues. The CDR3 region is CANSQRETQYF. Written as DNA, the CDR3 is TGTGCCAACAGCCAACGGGAGACCCAGTACTTC.

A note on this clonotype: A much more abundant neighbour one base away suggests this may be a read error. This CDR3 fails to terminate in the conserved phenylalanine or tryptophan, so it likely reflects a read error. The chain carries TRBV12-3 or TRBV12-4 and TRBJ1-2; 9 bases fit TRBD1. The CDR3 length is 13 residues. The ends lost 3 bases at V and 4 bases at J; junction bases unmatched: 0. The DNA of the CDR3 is TGTGCCAGCAGTTTGGGACAGGGCTATGGCTACACCTCC. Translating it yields CASSLGQGYGYTS.

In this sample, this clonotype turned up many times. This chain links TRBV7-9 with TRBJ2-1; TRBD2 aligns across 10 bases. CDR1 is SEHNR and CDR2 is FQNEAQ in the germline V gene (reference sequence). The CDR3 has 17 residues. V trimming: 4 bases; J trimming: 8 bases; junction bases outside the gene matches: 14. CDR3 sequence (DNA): TGTGCCAGCAGCTCCGGCCGGCTAGCGGGAGTGATCTATGAGCAGTTCTTC. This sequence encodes CASSSGRLAGVIYEQFF.

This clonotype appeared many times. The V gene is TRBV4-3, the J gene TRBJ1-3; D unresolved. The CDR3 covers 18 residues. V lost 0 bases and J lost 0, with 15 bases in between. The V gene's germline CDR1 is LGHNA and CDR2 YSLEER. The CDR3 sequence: CASSQDLISESSGNTIYF. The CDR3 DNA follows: TGCGCCAGCAGCCAAGATCTTATAAGTGAGAGCTCTGGAAACACCATATATTTT.

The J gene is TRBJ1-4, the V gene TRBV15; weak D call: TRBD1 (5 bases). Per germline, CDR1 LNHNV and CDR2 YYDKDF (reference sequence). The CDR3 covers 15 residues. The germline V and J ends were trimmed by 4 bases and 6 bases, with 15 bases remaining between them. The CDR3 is CATSKRGRVDEKLFF. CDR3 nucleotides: TGTGCCACCAGCAAGAGGGGCAGAGTGGATGAAAAACTGTTTTTT.

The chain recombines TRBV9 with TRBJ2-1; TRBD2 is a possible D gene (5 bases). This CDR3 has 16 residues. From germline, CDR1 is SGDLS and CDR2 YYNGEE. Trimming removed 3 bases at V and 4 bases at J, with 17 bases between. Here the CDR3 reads CASSGPPGLGYNEQFF. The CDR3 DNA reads TGTGCCAGCAGCGGGCCCCCCGGACTGGGTTACAATGAGCAGTTCTTC.

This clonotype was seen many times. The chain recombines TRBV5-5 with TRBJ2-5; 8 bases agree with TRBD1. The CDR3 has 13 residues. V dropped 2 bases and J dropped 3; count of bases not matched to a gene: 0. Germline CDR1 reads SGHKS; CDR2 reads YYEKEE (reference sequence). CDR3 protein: CASSLQGEETQYF. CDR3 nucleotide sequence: TGTGCCAGCAGCTTACAGGGGGAAGAGACCCAGTACTTC.

The CDR3 sequence is CATSIDRGRSTDTQYF. Written as DNA, the CDR3 is TGTGCCACCAGCATCGACAGGGGGCGAAGCACAGATACGCAGTATTTT. The chain recombines TRBV15 with TRBJ2-3; TRBD1 matches 10 bases. The CDR3 is 16 residues long. V lost 4 bases, J lost 0 bases, and 4 bases stayed unmatched. Germline V lookup: CDR1 LNHNV, CDR2 YYDKDF (reference sequence).

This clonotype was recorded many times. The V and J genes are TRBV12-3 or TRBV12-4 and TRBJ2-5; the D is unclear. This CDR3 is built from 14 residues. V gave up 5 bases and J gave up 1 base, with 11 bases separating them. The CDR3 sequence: CASSPGRLQETQYF. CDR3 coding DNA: TGTGCCAGCAGTCCCGGACGACTCCAAGAGACCCAGTACTTC.

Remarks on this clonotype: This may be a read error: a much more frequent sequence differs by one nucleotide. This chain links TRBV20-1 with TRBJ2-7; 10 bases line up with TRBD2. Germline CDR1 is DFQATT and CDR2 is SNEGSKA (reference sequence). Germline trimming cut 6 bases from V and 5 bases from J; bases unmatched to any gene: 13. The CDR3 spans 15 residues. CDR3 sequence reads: CSARILAGGRHEQYF. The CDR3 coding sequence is TGCAGTGCCCGAATTTTAGCGGGAGGTCGCCACGAGCAGTACTTC.

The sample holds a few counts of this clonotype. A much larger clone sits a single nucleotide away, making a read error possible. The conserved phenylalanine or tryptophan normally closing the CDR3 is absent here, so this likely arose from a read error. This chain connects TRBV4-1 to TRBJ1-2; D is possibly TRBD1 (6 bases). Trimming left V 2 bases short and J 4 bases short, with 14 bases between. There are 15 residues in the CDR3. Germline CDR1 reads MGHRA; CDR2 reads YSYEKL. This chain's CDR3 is CASSQHQGQSYGYTS. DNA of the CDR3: TGCGCCAGCAGCCAACACCAGGGACAAAGCTATGGCTACACCTCC.

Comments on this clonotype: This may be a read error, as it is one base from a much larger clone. CDR3 residues: CAGSRSTGSSYEQYF. In DNA, the CDR3 is TGCGCCGGCAGCCGATCGACAGGGAGCTCCTACGAGCAGTACTTC. The V and J genes are TRBV4-1 and TRBJ2-7; 7 positions agree with TRBD1. Per the germline V gene, CDR1 is MGHRA and CDR2 is YSYEKL. This CDR3 spans 15 amino acids.

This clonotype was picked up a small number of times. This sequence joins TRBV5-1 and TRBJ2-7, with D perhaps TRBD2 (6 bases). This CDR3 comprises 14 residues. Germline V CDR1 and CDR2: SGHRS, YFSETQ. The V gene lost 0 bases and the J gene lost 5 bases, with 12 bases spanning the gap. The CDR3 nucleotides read TGCGCCAGCAGCTTGGGGCCCGGGAGTCACGAGCAGTACTTC. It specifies CASSLGPGSHEQYF. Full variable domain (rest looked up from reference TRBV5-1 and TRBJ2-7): KAGVTQTPRYLIKTRGQQVTLSCSPISGHRSVSWYQQTPGQGLQFLFEYFSETQRNKGNFPGRFSGRQFSNSRSEMNVSTLELGDSALYLCASSLGPGSHEQYFGPGTRLTVT.

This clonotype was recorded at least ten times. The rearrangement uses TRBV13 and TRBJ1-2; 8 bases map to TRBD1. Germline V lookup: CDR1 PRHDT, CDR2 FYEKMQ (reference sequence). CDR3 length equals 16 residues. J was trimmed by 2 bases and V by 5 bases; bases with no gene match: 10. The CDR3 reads CASSPPSTGGNYGYTF. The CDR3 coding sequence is TGTGCCAGCAGCCCACCCAGCACAGGGGGAAACTATGGCTACACCTTC.

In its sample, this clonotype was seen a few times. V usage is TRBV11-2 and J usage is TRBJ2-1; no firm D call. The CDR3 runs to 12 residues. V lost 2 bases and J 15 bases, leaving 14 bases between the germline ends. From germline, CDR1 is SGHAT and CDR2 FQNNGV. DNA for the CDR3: TGTGCCAGCAGCTTACTCGACGTGGAAGCGTTCTTC. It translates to CASSLLDVEAFF.

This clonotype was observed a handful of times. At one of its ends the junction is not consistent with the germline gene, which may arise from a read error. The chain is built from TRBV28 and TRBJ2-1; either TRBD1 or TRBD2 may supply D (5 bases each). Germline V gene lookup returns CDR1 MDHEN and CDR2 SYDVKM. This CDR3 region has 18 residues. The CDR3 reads CASSPFGGSGISYSEQFF. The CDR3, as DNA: TGTGCCAGCAGTCCGTTTGGGGGATCAGGAATCTCCTACAGTGAGCAGTTCTTC.

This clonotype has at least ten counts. The CDR3, as DNA: TGTGCCAGCAGAAAAGCGTTGAACACTGAAGCTTTCTTT. It encodes CASRKALNTEAFF. This chain links TRBV6-5 with TRBJ1-1; D gene ambiguous. V gave up 6 bases and J gave up 0 bases, with 8 bases separating them. This CDR3 is built from 13 residues. Germline V gene lookup returns CDR1 MNHEY and CDR2 SVGAGI.

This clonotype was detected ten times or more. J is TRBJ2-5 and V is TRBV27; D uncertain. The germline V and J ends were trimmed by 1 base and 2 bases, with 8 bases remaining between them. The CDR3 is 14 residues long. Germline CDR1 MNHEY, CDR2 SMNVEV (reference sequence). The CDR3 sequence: CASSLLGSQETQYF. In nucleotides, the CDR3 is TGTGCCAGCAGTTTATTGGGTTCACAAGAGACCCAGTACTTC.

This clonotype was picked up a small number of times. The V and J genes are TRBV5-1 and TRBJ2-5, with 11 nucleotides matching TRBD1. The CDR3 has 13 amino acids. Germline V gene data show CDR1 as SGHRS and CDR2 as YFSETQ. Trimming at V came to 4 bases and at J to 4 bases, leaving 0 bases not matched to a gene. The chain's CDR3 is CASSGQGAETQYF. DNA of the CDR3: TGCGCCAGCAGCGGACAGGGGGCAGAGACCCAGTACTTC.

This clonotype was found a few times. The CDR3 DNA reads TGTGCCAGCAGTTTTAGTGGGGGTGGCTACACCTTC. Protein sequence: CASSFSGGGYTF. V and J are TRBV12-3 or TRBV12-4 and TRBJ1-2, with TRBD1 as a possible D gene (5 bases). The V gene lost 3 bases and the J gene lost 7 bases, with 9 bases spanning the gap. CDR3 length equals 12 residues.

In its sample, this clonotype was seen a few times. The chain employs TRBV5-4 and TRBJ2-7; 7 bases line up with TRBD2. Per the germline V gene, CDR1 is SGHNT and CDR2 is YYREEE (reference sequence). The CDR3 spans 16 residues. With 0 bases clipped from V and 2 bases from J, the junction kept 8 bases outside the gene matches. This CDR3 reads CASSLVASGSPYEQYF. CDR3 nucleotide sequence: TGTGCCAGCAGCTTGGTGGCTAGCGGAAGTCCCTACGAGCAGTACTTC.

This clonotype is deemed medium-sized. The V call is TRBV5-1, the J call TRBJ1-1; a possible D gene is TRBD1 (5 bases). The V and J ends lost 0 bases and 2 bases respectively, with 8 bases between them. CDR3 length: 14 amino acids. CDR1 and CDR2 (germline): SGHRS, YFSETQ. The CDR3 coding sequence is TGCGCCAGCAGCTTGGTAGGGGACAACACTGAAGCTTTCTTT. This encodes CASSLVGDNTEAFF.

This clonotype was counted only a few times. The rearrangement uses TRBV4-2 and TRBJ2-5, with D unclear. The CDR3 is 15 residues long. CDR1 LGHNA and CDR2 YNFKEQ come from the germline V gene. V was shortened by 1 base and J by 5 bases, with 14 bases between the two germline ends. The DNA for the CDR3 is TGTGCCAGCAGCCAAGGAGGTGTTCTCCCTGAGACCCAGTACTTC. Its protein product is CASSQGGVLPETQYF.

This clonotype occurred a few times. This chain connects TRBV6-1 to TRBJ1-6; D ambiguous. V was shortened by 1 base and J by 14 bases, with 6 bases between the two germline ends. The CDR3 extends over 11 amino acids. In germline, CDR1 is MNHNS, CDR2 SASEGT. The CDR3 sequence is CASSEEKSLHF. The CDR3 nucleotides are TGTGCCAGCAGTGAAGAGAAGTCCCTCCACTTT.

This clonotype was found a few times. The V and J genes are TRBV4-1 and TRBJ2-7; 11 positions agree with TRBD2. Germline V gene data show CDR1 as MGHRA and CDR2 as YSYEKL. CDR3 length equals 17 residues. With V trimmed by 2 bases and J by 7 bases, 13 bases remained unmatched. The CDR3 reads CASSQPFTSGSRGEQYF. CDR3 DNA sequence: TGCGCCAGCAGCCAACCCTTCACTAGCGGGAGCCGAGGAGAGCAGTACTTC.

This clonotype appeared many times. CDR3 DNA: TGTGCCAGCAGCTCCGGACAGGGTAGGAATGGCTACACCTTC. Its translation: CASSSGQGRNGYTF. This chain uses TRBV13 with TRBJ1-2; 8 bases are shared with TRBD1. With V trimmed by 4 bases and J by 6 bases, 7 bases remained unmatched. Germline CDR1 is PRHDT and CDR2 is FYEKMQ (reference sequence). CDR3 length equals 14 residues.